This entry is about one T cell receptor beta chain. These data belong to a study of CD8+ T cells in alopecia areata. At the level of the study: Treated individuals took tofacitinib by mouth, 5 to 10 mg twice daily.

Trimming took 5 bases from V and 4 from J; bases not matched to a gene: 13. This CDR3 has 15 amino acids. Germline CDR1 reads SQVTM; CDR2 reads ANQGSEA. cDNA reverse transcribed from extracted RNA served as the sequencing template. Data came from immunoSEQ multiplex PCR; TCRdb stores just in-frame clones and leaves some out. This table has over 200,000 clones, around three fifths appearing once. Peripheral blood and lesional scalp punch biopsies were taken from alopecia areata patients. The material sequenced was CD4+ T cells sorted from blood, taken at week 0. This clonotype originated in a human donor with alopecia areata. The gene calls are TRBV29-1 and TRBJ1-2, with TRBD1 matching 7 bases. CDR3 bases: TGCAGCGTTACTGTAGCCGGACAGGCCACCTATGGCTACACCTTC. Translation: CSVTVAGQATYGYTF.